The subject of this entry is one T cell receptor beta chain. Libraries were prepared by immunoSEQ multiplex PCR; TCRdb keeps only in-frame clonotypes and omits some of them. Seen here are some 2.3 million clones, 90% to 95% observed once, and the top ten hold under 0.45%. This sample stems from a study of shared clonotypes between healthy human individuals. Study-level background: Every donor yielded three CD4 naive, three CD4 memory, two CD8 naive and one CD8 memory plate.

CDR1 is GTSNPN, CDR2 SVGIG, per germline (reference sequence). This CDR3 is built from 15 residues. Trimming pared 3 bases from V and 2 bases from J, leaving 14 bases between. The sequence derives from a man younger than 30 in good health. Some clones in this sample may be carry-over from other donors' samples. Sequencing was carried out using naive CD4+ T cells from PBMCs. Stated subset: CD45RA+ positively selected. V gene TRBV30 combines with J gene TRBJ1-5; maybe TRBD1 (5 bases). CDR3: CAWSDDSLGNQPQHF. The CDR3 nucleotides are TGTGCCTGGAGCGACGACAGTTTAGGCAATCAGCCCCAGCATTTT.